The 17 T cell receptor beta chains given below trace back to one sample, sequenced in a study. In TCRdb, the 5' RACE reads were re-called with MiXCR into one record per CDR3 protein. The data hold 62,000 or so distinct CDR3 sequences, with less than 30% observed a single time. The sorted Tregs were CD4+CD25+CD127-/low cells. Input material: tumor-infiltrating Tregs sorted from the breast tumor. Source of these receptors: a female donor with breast cancer.

This clonotype occurred a few times. The chain uses TRBV24-1 and TRBJ2-1; D unclear. This CDR3 is built from 13 residues. V was pared by 6 bases and J by 9 bases, with 14 bases between. Germline CDR1 KGHDR, CDR2 SFDVKD. In DNA, the CDR3 is TGTGCCACCAGTAGAGTAGCAGGTCGTGAGCAGTTCTTC. Its protein is CATSRVAGREQFF.

This clonotype was seen a handful of times. The CDR3 loop reads CASIEPGVGLSYEQYF. The CDR3 bases are TGTGCCAGCATCGAACCGGGGGTCGGTCTCTCCTACGAGCAGTACTTC. The chain combines TRBV6-2 or TRBV6-3 with TRBJ2-7; possible D gene TRBD2, 6 bases. V was cut by 7 bases and J by 0 bases, with 19 bases left in between. CDR1 and CDR2 from the germline V gene are MNHEY and SVGEGT. The CDR3 totals 16 residues.

With respect to this clonotype: The final CDR3 position lacks the conserved phenylalanine or tryptophan, pointing to a likely read error. The chain couples TRBV7-2 to TRBJ2-1; 7 nucleotides agree with TRBD2. CDR3 length: 14 residues. The V gene end was trimmed by 6 bases and the J gene end by 10 bases; junction bases not matched to a gene: 12. The V gene's germline CDR1 is SGHTA and CDR2 FQGNSA. CDR3 bases: TGTGCCAGCAGACCCACCCGGACTAGTCTCGAGCAGTTCCTC. Translated: CASRPTRTSLEQFL.

This clonotype was seen a handful of times. The V call is TRBV6-5, the J call TRBJ1-1; D gene uncertain. Germline V CDR1 and CDR2: MNHEY, SVGAGI. Trimming removed 6 bases from V and 6 bases from J, with 14 bases in between. This CDR3 comprises 13 residues. Written as DNA, the CDR3 is TGTGCCAGCAGGGACCCCGATTATGCTGAAGCTTTCTTT. Its protein is CASRDPDYAEAFF.

This clonotype was picked up a small number of times. The V gene is TRBV25-1, the J gene TRBJ1-5; the D gene is possibly TRBD1 (6 bases). V lost 7 bases to trimming and J lost 0 bases, with 16 bases between them. Germline values: CDR1 MGHDK, CDR2 SYGVNS. This CDR3 has 16 residues. Here the CDR3 reads CASTLPRTVSNQPQHF. The CDR3 DNA reads TGTGCCAGCACCCTTCCCCGGACAGTTAGCAATCAGCCCCAGCATTTT.

Many counts were recorded for this clonotype. The rearrangement uses TRBV4-3 and TRBJ1-1; possibly TRBD1 for D (6 bases). The germline CDR1 and CDR2 sequences are LGHNA and YSLEER. CDR3 length: 15 amino acids. V dropped 4 bases and J dropped 4 bases, with 16 bases sitting between them. CDR3 region: CASSRGDRQTTEAFF. CDR3 in DNA: TGCGCCAGCAGCCGGGGAGACAGGCAAACCACTGAAGCTTTCTTT.

This clonotype was detected only a few times. J is TRBJ1-5 and V is TRBV7-2; D may be TRBD1 (5 bases). Deletions cut 5 bases from V and 9 bases from J, with 14 bases between. Germline V gene lookup returns CDR1 SGHTA and CDR2 FQGNSA. The CDR3 has 13 residues. The CDR3 reads CASSLDSSRPQHF. The DNA of the CDR3 is TGTGCCAGCAGCCTCGACAGCTCCAGGCCCCAGCATTTT.

This chain connects TRBV5-1 to TRBJ2-7; 9 bases agree with TRBD2. V was clipped by 1 base and J by 7 bases; unmatched bases: 6. The germline gives CDR1 SGHRS, CDR2 YFSETQ. The CDR3 covers 14 residues. This CDR3 is CASSLIPSGEEQYF. CDR3 DNA: TGCGCCAGCAGCTTGATACCTAGCGGGGAAGAGCAGTACTTC.

J is TRBJ2-1 and V is TRBV28; the D gene is possibly TRBD1 (7 bases). Trimming left V 3 bases short and J 5 bases short, with 14 bases between. The CDR3 has 15 residues. CDR1 is MDHEN, CDR2 SYDVKM, per germline. This chain's CDR3 is CASSFVQGGHNEQFF. CDR3 coding DNA: TGTGCCAGCAGTTTCGTCCAGGGGGGCCACAATGAGCAGTTCTTC.

J is TRBJ1-5 and V is TRBV12-3 or TRBV12-4; D may be TRBD1 (5 bases). This CDR3 comprises 14 residues. Trimming took 2 bases from V and 3 from J, leaving 8 bases between them. CDR3 region: CASSLTGANQPQHF. The CDR3 DNA follows: TGTGCCAGCAGTTTAACTGGGGCCAATCAGCCCCAGCATTTT.

V usage is TRBV7-2 and J usage is TRBJ2-2, with TRBD2 matching 10 bases. With V trimmed by 3 bases and J by 4 bases, 5 bases remained unmatched. Germline V gene data show CDR1 as SGHTA and CDR2 as FQGNSA. CDR3 size: 16 residues. This CDR3 is CASSFVAGGSTGELFF. The CDR3 DNA follows: TGTGCCAGCAGCTTCGTAGCGGGGGGATCCACCGGGGAGCTGTTTTTT.

The chain recombines TRBV5-1 with TRBJ2-3, with a possible D match to TRBD2 (5 bases). This CDR3 has 16 residues. Per germline, CDR1 SGHRS and CDR2 YFSETQ. The V end lost 2 bases, the J end lost 0 bases, and 13 bases lay between the germline ends. In nucleotides, the CDR3 is TGCGCCAGCAGCTTAGAAGGACGGACTAGCACAGATACGCAGTATTTT. Protein sequence: CASSLEGRTSTDTQYF.

This clonotype was found a few times. The chain is built from TRBV3-1 and TRBJ1-1; unclear D gene. This CDR3 comprises 12 residues. Germline assignment: CDR1 LGHDT and CDR2 YNNKEL (reference sequence). The germline V and J ends were trimmed by 4 bases and 11 bases, with 14 bases remaining between them. CDR3 DNA: TGTGCCAGCAGCCCTGATCAAGGACGGGCTTTCTTT. Protein product: CASSPDQGRAFF.

This clonotype was seen a handful of times. This rearrangement joins TRBV3-1 to TRBJ2-6; D gene ambiguous. The CDR3 is 15 amino acids. V was trimmed by 6 bases and J by 2 bases, leaving 11 bases between them. Germline V gene data show CDR1 as LGHDT and CDR2 as YNNKEL (reference sequence). The CDR3 region is CASSAVPTGANVLTF. In DNA, the CDR3 is TGTGCCAGCAGTGCTGTCCCGACTGGGGCCAACGTCCTGACTTTC.

The chain links TRBV6-5 to TRBJ2-5, with D possibly matching TRBD1 (6 bases). Deletions cut 0 bases from V and 2 bases from J, with 13 bases between. Per the germline V gene, CDR1 is MNHEY and CDR2 is SVGAGI. The CDR3 spans 16 residues. The CDR3 region is CASSYSPGEGQETQYF. The CDR3 bases are TGTGCCAGCAGTTACTCCCCAGGGGAAGGGCAAGAGACCCAGTACTTC.

The chain combines TRBV7-9 with TRBJ2-5; 9 nucleotides align to TRBD2. Germline CDR1 SEHNR, CDR2 FQNEAQ (reference sequence). V was pared by 5 bases and J by 5 bases, with 3 bases of the junction left unmatched. This CDR3 has 13 amino acids. CDR3 protein: CASSPSGTETQYF. The CDR3 DNA reads as TGTGCCAGCAGCCCTAGCGGGACCGAGACCCAGTACTTC.

This clonotype was counted between two and nine times. The chain recombines TRBV4-2 with TRBJ2-3; no clear D gene. Trimming cost V 0 bases and J 1 base, with 11 bases left between them. CDR1 is LGHNA, CDR2 YNFKEQ, per germline. This CDR3 has 16 residues. In DNA, the CDR3 is TGTGCCAGCAGCCAAGAGGGGAAACCCCGCACAGATACGCAGTATTTT. Amino acids: CASSQEGKPRTDTQYF.